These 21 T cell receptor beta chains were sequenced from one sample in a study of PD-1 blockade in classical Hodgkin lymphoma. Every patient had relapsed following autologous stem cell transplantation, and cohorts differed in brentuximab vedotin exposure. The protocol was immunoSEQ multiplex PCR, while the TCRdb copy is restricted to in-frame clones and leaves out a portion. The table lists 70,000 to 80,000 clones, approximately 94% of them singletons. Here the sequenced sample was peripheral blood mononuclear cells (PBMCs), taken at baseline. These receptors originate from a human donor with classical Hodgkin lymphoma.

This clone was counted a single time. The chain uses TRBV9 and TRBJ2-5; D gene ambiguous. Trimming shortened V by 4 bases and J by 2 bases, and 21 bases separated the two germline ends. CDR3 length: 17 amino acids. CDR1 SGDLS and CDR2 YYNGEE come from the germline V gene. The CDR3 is CASSPYPTRYEQETQYF. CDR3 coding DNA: TGTGCCAGCAGCCCATACCCGACGCGGTATGAACAAGAGACCCAGTACTTC. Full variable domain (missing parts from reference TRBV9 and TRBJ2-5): DSGVTQTPKHLITATGQRVTLRCSPRSGDLSVYWYQQSLDQGLQFLIQYYNGEERAKGNILERFSAQQFPDLHSELNLSSLELGDSALYFCASSPYPTRYEQETQYFGPGTRLLVL.

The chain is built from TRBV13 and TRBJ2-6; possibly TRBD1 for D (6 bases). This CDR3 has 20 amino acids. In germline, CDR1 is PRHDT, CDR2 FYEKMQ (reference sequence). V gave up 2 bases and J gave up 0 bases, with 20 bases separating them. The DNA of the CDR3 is TGTGCCAGCAGCTTACTTCCAGGGACAAGGAAACACTCTGGGGCCAACGTCCTGACTTTC. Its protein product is CASSLLPGTRKHSGANVLTF. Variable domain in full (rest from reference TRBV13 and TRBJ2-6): AAGVIQSPRHLIKEKRETATLKCYPIPRHDTVYWYQQGPGQDPQFLISFYEKMQSDKGSIPDRFSAQQFSDYHSELNMSSLELGDSALYFCASSLLPGTRKHSGANVLTFGAGSRLTVL.

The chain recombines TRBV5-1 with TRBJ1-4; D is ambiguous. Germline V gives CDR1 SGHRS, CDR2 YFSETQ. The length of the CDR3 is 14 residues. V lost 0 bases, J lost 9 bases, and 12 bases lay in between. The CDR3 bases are TGCGCCAGCAGCTTGGCCCCGCAGGATAAAAAACTGTTTTTT. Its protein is CASSLAPQDKKLFF.

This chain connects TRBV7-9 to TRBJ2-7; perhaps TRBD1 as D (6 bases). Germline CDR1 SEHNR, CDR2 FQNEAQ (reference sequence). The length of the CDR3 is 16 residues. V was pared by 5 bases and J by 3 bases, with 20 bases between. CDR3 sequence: CASSAGAGARSYEQYF. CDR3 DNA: TGTGCCAGCAGCGCAGGGGCGGGCGCCCGAAGCTACGAGCAGTACTTC.

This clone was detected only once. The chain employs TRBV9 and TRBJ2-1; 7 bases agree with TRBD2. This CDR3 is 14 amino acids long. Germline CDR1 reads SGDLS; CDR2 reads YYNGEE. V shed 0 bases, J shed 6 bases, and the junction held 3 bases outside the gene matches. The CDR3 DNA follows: TGTGCCAGCAGCGTAGGGCTAGCGGTCAATGAGCAGTTCTTC. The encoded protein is CASSVGLAVNEQFF.

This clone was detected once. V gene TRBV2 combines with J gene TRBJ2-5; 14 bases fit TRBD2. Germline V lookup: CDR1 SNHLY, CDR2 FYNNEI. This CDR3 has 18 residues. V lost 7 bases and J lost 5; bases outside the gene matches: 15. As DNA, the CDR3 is TGTGCCAGCACCCCCGGGGATGGACTAGCGGGGGGACGGGAGACCCAGTACTTC. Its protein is CASTPGDGLAGGRETQYF.

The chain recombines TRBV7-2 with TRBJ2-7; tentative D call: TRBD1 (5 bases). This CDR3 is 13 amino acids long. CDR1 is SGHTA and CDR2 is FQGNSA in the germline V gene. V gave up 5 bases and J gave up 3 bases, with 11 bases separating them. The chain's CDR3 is CASSDPDSYEQYF. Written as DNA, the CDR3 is TGTGCCAGCAGCGACCCAGACAGCTACGAGCAGTACTTC.

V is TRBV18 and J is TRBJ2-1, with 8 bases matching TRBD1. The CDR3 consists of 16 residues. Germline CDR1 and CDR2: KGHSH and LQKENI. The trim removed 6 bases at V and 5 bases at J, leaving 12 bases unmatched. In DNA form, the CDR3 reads TGTGCCAGCTCCCCTCTAGACAGGGGAATGAACAATGAGCAGTTCTTC. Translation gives CASSPLDRGMNNEQFF.

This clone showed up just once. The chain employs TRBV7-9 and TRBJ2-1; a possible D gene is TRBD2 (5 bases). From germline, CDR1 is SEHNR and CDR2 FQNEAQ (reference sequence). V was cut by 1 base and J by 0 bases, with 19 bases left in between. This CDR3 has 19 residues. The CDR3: CASSLGPLWRASSYNEQFF. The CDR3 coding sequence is TGTGCCAGCAGCTTAGGACCCCTGTGGCGGGCCAGCTCCTACAATGAGCAGTTCTTC.

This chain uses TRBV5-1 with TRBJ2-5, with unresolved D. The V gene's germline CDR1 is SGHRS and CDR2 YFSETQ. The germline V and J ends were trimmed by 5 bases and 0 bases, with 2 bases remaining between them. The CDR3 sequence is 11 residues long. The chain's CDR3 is CASRDQETQYF. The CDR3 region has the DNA TGCGCCAGCAGAGACCAAGAGACCCAGTACTTC.

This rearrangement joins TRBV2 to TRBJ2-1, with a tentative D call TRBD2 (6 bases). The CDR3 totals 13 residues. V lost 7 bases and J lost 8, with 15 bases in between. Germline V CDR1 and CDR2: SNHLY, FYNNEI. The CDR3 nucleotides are TGTGCCAGCAAACTAGCCGCGGCCCATGAGCAGTTCTTC. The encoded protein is CASKLAAAHEQFF.

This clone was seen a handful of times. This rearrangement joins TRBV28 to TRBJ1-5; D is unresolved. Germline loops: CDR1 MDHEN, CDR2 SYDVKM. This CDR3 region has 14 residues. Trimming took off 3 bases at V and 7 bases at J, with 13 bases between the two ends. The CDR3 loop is CASSLPGMEQPQHF. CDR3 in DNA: TGTGCCAGCAGTTTGCCGGGGATGGAGCAGCCCCAGCATTTT.

Here the CDR3 reads CASSPGTGGYEQYF. The CDR3 DNA is TGTGCCAGCAGCCCCGGGACAGGGGGTTACGAGCAGTACTTC. The chain has TRBV11-3 and TRBJ2-7, with 11 bases identical to TRBD1. The CDR3 is 14 amino acids. CDR1 is SGHNT and CDR2 is YENEEA in the germline V gene. With V trimmed by 5 bases and J by 4 bases, 4 bases remained unmatched.

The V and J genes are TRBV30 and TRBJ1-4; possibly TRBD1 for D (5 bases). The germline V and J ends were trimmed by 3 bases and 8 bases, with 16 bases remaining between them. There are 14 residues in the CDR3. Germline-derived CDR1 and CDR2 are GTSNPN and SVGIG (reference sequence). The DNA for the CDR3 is TGTGCCTGGAGGAGTCCAGGGAATCGCGAAAAACTGTTTTTT. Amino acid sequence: CAWRSPGNREKLFF.

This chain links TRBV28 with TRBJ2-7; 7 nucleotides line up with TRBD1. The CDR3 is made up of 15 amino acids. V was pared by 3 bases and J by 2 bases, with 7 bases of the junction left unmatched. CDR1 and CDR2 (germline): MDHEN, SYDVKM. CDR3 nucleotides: TGTGCCAGCAGTTTTTGGAAGGGGGCGACCTACGAGCAGTACTTC. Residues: CASSFWKGATYEQYF.

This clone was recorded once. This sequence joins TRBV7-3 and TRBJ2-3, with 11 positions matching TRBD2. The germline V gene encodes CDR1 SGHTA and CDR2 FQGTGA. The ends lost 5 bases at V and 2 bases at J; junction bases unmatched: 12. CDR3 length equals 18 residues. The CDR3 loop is CASSLHSGTSGNTDTQYF. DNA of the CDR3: TGTGCCAGCAGCCTCCACTCCGGGACTAGCGGCAACACAGATACGCAGTATTTT. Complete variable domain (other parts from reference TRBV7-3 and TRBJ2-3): GAGVSQTPSNKVTEKGKYVELRCDPISGHTALYWYRQSLGQGPEFLIYFQGTGAADDSGLPNDRFFAVRPEGSVSTLKIQRTERGDSAVYLCASSLHSGTSGNTDTQYFGPGTRLTVL.

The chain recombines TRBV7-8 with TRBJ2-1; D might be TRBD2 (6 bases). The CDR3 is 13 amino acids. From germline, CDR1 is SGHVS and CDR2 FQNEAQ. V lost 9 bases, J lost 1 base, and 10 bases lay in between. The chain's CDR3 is CASGGRSYNEQFF. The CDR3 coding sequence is TGTGCCAGTGGGGGGAGGTCCTACAATGAGCAGTTCTTC.

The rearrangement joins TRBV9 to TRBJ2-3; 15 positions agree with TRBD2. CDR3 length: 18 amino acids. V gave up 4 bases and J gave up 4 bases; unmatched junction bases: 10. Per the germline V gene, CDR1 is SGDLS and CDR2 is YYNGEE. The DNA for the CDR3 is TGTGCCAGCAGCTGGTTGGGACTAGCGGGAGGAGGATCAGATACGCAGTATTTT. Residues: CASSWLGLAGGGSDTQYF.

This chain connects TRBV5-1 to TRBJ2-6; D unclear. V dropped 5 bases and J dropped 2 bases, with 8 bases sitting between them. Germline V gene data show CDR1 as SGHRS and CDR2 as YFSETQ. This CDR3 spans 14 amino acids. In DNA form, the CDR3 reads TGCGCCAGCAGGGTGGGTGCTGGGGCCAACGTCCTGACTTTC. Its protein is CASRVGAGANVLTF.

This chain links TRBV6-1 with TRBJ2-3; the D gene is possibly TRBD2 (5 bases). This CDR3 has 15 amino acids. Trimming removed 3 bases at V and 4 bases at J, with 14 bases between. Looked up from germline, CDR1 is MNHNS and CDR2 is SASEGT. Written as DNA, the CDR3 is TGTGCCAGCAGTGATGAGGGAGAGGGTTCAGATACGCAGTATTTT. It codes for CASSDEGEGSDTQYF.

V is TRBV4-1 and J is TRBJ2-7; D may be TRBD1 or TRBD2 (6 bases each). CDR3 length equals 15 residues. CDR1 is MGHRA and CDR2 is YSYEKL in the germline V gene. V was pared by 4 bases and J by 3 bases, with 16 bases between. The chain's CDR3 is CASSRGGDTYYEQYF. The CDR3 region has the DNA TGCGCCAGCAGCCGAGGAGGGGACACTTACTACGAGCAGTACTTC.